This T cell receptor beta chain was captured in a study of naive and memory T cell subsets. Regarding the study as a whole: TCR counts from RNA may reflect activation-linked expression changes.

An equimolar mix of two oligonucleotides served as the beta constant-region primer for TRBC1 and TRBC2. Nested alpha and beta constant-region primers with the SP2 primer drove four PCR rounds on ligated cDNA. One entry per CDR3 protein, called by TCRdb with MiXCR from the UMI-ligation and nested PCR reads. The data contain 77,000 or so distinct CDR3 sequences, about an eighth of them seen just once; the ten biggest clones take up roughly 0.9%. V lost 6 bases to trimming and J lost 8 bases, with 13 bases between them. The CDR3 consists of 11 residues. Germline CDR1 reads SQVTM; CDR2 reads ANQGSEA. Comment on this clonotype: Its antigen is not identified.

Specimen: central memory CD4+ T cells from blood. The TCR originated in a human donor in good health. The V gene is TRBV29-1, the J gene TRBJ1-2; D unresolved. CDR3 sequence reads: CSVGSRGGYTF. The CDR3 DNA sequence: TGCAGCGTAGGGAGCCGGGGAGGCTACACCTTC.